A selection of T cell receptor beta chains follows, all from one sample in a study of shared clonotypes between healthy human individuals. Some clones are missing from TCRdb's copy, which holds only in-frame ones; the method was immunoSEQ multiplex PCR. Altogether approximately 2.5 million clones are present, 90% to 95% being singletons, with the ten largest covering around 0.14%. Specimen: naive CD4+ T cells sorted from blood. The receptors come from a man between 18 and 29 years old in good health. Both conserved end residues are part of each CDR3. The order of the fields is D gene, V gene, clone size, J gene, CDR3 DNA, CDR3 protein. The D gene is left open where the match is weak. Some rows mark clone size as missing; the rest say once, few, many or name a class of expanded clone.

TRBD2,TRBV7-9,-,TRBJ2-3,TGTGCCAGCAGCCTAGCGGGGATAACAGATACGCAGTATTTT,CASSLAGITDTQYF
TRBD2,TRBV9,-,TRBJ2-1,TGTGCCAGCAGCCCAGGGACTAGCGGGGGTTTAGATGAGCAGTTCTTC,CASSPGTSGGLDEQFF
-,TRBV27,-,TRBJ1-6,TGTGCCAGCAGTTCCGTCAATTCACCCCTCCACTTT,CASSSVNSPLHF
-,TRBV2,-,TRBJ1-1,TGTGCCAGCAGTGAATTGTGGGGGAGGGGGACTGAAGCTTTCTTT,CASSELWGRGTEAFF
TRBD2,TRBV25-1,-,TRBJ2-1,TGTGCCAGCAGTGGTAGCGGGAGGGCCGCATACAATGAGCAGTTCTTC,CASSGSGRAAYNEQFF
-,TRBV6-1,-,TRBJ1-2,TGTGCCAGCAGCCCCCAGGAGGGGCTCAACTATGGCTACACCTTC,CASSPQEGLNYGYTF
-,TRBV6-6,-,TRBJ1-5,TGTGCCAGCAGTTATACGGACAGTCTAGGTCAGCCCCAGCATTTT,CASSYTDSLGQPQHF
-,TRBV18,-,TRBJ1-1,TGTGCCAGCTCACTGCTTTCCGGGGACACTGAAGCTTTCTTT,CASSLLSGDTEAFF
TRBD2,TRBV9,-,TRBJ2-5,TGTGCCAGCAGCGTATGGCTAGCGGGGGGAAAAGAGACCCAGTACTTC,CASSVWLAGGKETQYF
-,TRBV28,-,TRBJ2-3,TGTGGGACCAGGGAAAGCACAGATACGCAGTATTTT,CGTRESTDTQYF
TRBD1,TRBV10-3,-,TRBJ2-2,TGTGCCATCAGTGAGTCGACCCCCGGGACAGGGGAAACCGGGGAGCTGTTTTTT,CAISESTPGTGETGELFF
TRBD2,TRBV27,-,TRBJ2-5,TGTGCCAGCAGTTCCACAGGACTAGCGGGAGGAGGGTACCAAGAGACCCAGTACTTC,CASSSTGLAGGGYQETQYF
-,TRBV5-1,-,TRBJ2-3,TGCGCCAGCAGCTTGGCCTCACTCACAGATACGCAGTATTTT,CASSLASLTDTQYF
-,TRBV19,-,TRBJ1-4,TGTGCCAGTAAAAGGCGGAATAATGAAAAACTGTTTTTT,CASKRRNNEKLFF
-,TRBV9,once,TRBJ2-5,TGTGCCAGCAGCGTAGGAGCAGCCCAAGAGACCCAGTACTTC,CASSVGAAQETQYF
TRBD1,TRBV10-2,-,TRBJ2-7,TGCGCCAGCAGTGAGTCGACAGGGCTTAGAAGCTACGAGCAGTACTTC,CASSESTGLRSYEQYF
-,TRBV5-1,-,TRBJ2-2,TGCGCCAGCAGCCAGACAGGGGAGGGCACCGGGGAGCTGTTTTTT,CASSQTGEGTGELFF
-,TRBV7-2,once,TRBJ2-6,TGTGCCAGCAGCTTAGTATCCGTAGCTTCCGGGGCCAACGTCCTGACTTTC,CASSLVSVASGANVLTF
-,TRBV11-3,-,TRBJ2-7,TGTGCCAGCAGTCGGGGCGGCGAGCAGTACTTC,CASSRGGEQYF
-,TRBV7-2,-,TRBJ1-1,TGTGCCAGCAGCCCCCAGACATGGAACACTGAAGCTTTCTTT,CASSPQTWNTEAFF
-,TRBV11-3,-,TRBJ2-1,TGTGCCAGCAGCCCCGGGACGGCTTACAATGAGCAGTTCTTC,CASSPGTAYNEQFF
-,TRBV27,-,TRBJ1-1,TGTGCCAGCAGTTTCGGACAGCCATACACTGAAGCTTTCTTT,CASSFGQPYTEAFF
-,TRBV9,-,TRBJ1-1,TGTGCCAGCAGCGTGATGGCAGGCCCGGCTTTCTTT,CASSVMAGPAFF
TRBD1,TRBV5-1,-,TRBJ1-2,TGCGCCAGCAGGGTTGACAGGGCCTATGGCTACACCTTC,CASRVDRAYGYTF
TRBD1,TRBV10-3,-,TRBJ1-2,TGTGCCACCCGACCCGCCGGGACAGGGGACTATGGCTACACCTTC,CATRPAGTGDYGYTF
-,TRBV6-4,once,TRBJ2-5,TGTGCCAGCAGTAACAGGGTAAGGGAGACCCAGTACTTC,CASSNRVRETQYF
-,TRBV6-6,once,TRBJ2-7,TGTGCCAGCAGTTACTCGACCCCGGTCTCCTACGAGCAGTACTTC,CASSYSTPVSYEQYF
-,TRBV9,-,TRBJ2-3,TGTGCCAGCAGCGTAGCTACGGTGGCTAGAGGCACAGATACGCAGTATTTT,CASSVATVARGTDTQYF
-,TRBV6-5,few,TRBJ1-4,TGTGCCAGCAAACAGGGTTGGTCAGATGAAAAACTGTTTTTT,CASKQGWSDEKLFF
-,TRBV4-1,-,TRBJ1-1,TGCGCCAGCAGCCAGTCGTTCGGGGGGTCGAACACTGAAGCTTTCTTT,CASSQSFGGSNTEAFF
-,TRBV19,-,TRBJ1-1,TGTGCCACAAAAAACGCTGGGACCACTGAAGCTTTCTTT,CATKNAGTTEAFF
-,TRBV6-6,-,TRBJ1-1,TGTGCCAGCAGACGGGGGGGAGGCGACACTGAAGCTTTCTTT,CASRRGGGDTEAFF
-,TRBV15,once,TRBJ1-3,TGTGCCACCAGCAGAGATCACGGGTCTGGAAACACCATATATTTT,CATSRDHGSGNTIYF
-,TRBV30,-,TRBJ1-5,TGTGCCTGGAGCACCACAGGAGGCAATCAGCCCCAGCATTTT,CAWSTTGGNQPQHF
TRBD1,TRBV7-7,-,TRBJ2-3,TGTGCTAGCAGCACCGGGACAGGGGGCACAGATACGCAGTATTTT,CASSTGTGGTDTQYF
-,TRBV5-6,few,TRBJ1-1,TGTGCCAGCAGCCCGTACACAGAGAACACTGAAGCTTTCTTT,CASSPYTENTEAFF
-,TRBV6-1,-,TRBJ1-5,TGTGCCAGCAGTGAAGGTCTCCAGCATTTT,CASSEGLQHF
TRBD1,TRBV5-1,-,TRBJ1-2,TGCGCCAGCAGCTTCACCGGGACAGGGGGCCTCGATGGCTACACCTTC,CASSFTGTGGLDGYTF